Sequencing of this T cell receptor beta chain was carried out in a study of T-cell reconstitution after alpha-beta-depleted transplantation in children. General study findings and limits: Expanded graft clones, several hundred of them, were reportedly the source of alpha-beta T cells about two months after transplant.

CDR1 is SGDLS and CDR2 is YYNGEE in the germline V gene. Trimming cost V 2 bases and J 0 bases, with 7 bases left between them. The CDR3 has 14 amino acids. TCRbeta library preparation incorporated unique molecular identifiers. MiXCR, run by TCRdb on the PCR reads, gives a single entry per CDR3 protein. Among about 250,000 distinct CDR3 sequences listed, roughly 25% were seen once. This clonotype was seen more than once but under ten times. What it recognizes is unknown. Sequencing used PBMCs, mostly from graft donor cells, obtained 360 days after TCRalphabeta/CD19-depleted stem cell transplant. The rearrangement joins TRBV9 to TRBJ2-3, with a tentative D call TRBD1 (6 bases). This sequence originates from a female patient between 2 and 15 years old who had a stem cell transplant for congenital amegakaryocytic thrombocytopenia, so the T cells may come from the graft donor. CDR3 amino acids: CASSVGQSTDTQYF. The CDR3 DNA follows: TGTGCCAGCAGCGTTGGACAGAGCACAGATACGCAGTATTTT.